The source of this T cell receptor beta chain is a study of shared clonotypes between healthy human individuals. Deep was the level at which the assay was run. Template for every sorted-subset replicate PCR totaled approximately 0.2 ug DNA, tens of thousands of T cell genomes. Only in-frame clones appear in the TCRdb table, and some are missing; sequencing was by immunoSEQ multiplex PCR. The table has approximately 2.1 million clones, 93% seen once; the top ten hold about 0.39%. CDR1 SGHRS and CDR2 YFSETQ come from the germline V gene. This CDR3 is built from 15 residues. Trimming removed 3 bases from V and 7 bases from J, with 17 bases in between.

The TCR comes from a man between 18 and 35 years old in good health. Some clones in this sample may be carry-over from other donors' samples. The chain uses TRBV5-1 and TRBJ2-1; possible D gene TRBD1, 5 bases. The specimen sequenced was naive CD4+ T cells from PBMCs. The subset is: CD45RA+ positively selected. This chain's CDR3 is CASSWRKRKGNEQFF. CDR3 nucleotide sequence: TGCGCCAGCAGCTGGCGCAAACGGAAGGGGAATGAGCAGTTCTTC.